These 29 T cell receptor beta chains share one sample of origin, sequenced in a study of blood T cell repertoires in COVID-19. Libraries were prepared by immunoSEQ multiplex PCR; TCRdb keeps only in-frame clonotypes and omits some of them. The repertoire holds roughly 250,000 clones, with roughly four fifths as singletons. The specimen was peripheral blood. The receptor source for this set is an older woman with acute or convalescent COVID-19.

V gene TRBV24-1 combines with J gene TRBJ1-5, with D possibly matching TRBD1 (5 bases). The CDR3 covers 13 residues. The germline CDR1 and CDR2 sequences are KGHDR and SFDVKD. The V gene lost 5 bases and the J gene lost 9 bases, with 13 bases spanning the gap. CDR3 bases: TGTGCCACCAGTGGACAGTTTCAGGGGCCCCAGCATTTT. This encodes CATSGQFQGPQHF.

The chain couples TRBV4-3 to TRBJ2-7, with 9 bases fitting TRBD1. V gave up 4 bases and J gave up 5 bases; unmatched junction bases: 12. The CDR3 is 16 amino acids. Germline V gives CDR1 LGHNA, CDR2 YSLEER. The CDR3 here is CASSRHPGQGGDEQYF. As DNA, the CDR3 is TGCGCCAGCAGCCGGCATCCGGGACAGGGAGGAGACGAGCAGTACTTC.

The V gene is TRBV5-1, the J gene TRBJ2-3; 10 bases line up with TRBD2. J lost 5 bases, V lost 4 bases, and 4 bases had no gene match. Germline CDR1 and CDR2: SGHRS and YFSETQ. The CDR3 runs to 14 residues. For the CDR3, the DNA is TGCGCCAGCAGCCCCATAGCGGGGGGAGATACGCAGTATTTT. This encodes CASSPIAGGDTQYF.

CDR3 DNA: TGTGCCAGCAGTTTAGCCCGCAGGGGACCCCAGCATTTT. Encoded protein: CASSLARRGPQHF. The genes are TRBV27 and TRBJ1-5; possibly TRBD1 for D (6 bases). The CDR3 totals 13 residues. The germline V and J ends were trimmed by 2 bases and 10 bases, with 12 bases remaining between them. Germline CDR1 reads MNHEY; CDR2 reads SMNVEV (reference sequence).

The V call is TRBV5-1, the J call TRBJ1-4; D may be TRBD1 (6 bases). Germline assignment: CDR1 SGHRS and CDR2 YFSETQ. Trimming pared 5 bases from V and 7 bases from J, leaving 18 bases between. This CDR3 region has 15 residues. Written as DNA, the CDR3 is TGCGCCAGCAGTTTACAGGGCATAGTCAGTGAAAAACTGTTTTTT. As protein: CASSLQGIVSEKLFF.

The rearrangement joins TRBV5-1 to TRBJ2-1; a weak D match, TRBD1 (5 bases). Between the trimmed V and J ends, which lost 3 bases and 3 bases, there was a span of 7 bases. The CDR3 has 13 amino acids. The germline V gene has CDR1 SGHRS and CDR2 YFSETQ. CDR3 sequence (DNA): TGCGCCAGCAGCTGGCAGGGCTACAATGAGCAGTTCTTC. This translates into CASSWQGYNEQFF.

The CDR3: CAMGGGSGETQYF. The CDR3 DNA reads TGTGCCATGGGGGGAGGTTCTGGGGAGACCCAGTACTTC. V usage is TRBV10-3 and J usage is TRBJ2-5, with TRBD2 as a possible D gene (6 bases). Per the germline V gene, CDR1 is ENHRY and CDR2 is SYGVKD. The CDR3 is 13 amino acids. The germline V and J ends were trimmed by 9 bases and 5 bases, with 16 bases remaining between them.

The J gene is TRBJ2-7, the V gene TRBV6-6; 10 nucleotides agree with TRBD1. Germline lookup yields CDR1 MNHNY and CDR2 SVGAGI (reference sequence). The CDR3 runs to 17 residues. The ends lost 5 bases at V and 2 bases at J; junction bases unmatched: 12. The CDR3 spells CASSLAPAGTGAYEQYF. CDR3 coding DNA: TGTGCCAGCAGTCTCGCCCCCGCCGGGACAGGGGCCTACGAGCAGTACTTC.

This chain uses TRBV7-2 with TRBJ1-2, with a tentative D call TRBD1 (6 bases). CDR3 length: 13 amino acids. The V end lost 5 bases, the J end lost 8 bases, and 15 bases lay between the germline ends. The germline gives CDR1 SGHTA, CDR2 FQGNSA. The DNA of the CDR3 is TGTGCCAGCAGCCGCAGGGGCCGAGGGGGCTACACCTTC. This codes for CASSRRGRGGYTF.

There are many counts of this clone. This sample also contains other DNA sequences that code for the same CDR3. This rearrangement joins TRBV3-1 (or the pseudogene TRBV3-2) to TRBJ1-5; D is undetermined. There are 14 residues in the CDR3. Trimming removed 3 bases at V and 0 bases at J, with 6 bases between. Germline V lookup: CDR1 LGHDT, CDR2 YNNKEL (reference sequence). The CDR3 nucleotides are TGTGCCAGCAGCCAGGCAGGTAGCAATCAGCCCCAGCATTTT. This sequence encodes CASSQAGSNQPQHF.

The chain uses TRBV6-5 and TRBJ1-1; 12 bases map to TRBD1. Trimming took 0 bases from V and 7 from J; bases not matched to a gene: 3. This CDR3 comprises 15 residues. Germline V gene lookup returns CDR1 MNHEY and CDR2 SVGAGI. The CDR3 region is CASSYSGQGAYEAFF. The CDR3 coding sequence is TGTGCCAGCAGTTACTCGGGACAGGGGGCTTATGAAGCTTTCTTT.

This chain uses TRBV6-2 or TRBV6-3 with TRBJ1-3; tentatively, D is TRBD1 (6 bases). Germline V CDR1 and CDR2: MNHEY, SVGEGT. This CDR3 is built from 15 residues. Trimming pared 5 bases from V and 1 base from J, leaving 12 bases between. Here the CDR3 DNA reads TGTGCCAGCAGTCCCGACAGGCTATCTGGAAACACCATATATTTT. Translating it yields CASSPDRLSGNTIYF.

The rearrangement joins TRBV15 to TRBJ2-3, with D perhaps matching TRBD1 (6 bases). Germline CDR1 is LNHNV and CDR2 is YYDKDF (reference sequence). V lost 2 bases, J lost 2 bases, and 11 bases lay in between. The CDR3 has 15 residues. CDR3 nucleotides: TGTGCCACCAGCAGACTAGGACAGACCACAGATACGCAGTATTTT. This translates into CATSRLGQTTDTQYF.

V is TRBV5-1 and J is TRBJ2-6, with 11 positions matching TRBD1. J gave up 2 bases and V 4 bases, and 5 bases lay outside the gene matches. The CDR3 spans 17 residues. In germline, CDR1 is SGHRS, CDR2 YFSETQ. Written as DNA, the CDR3 is TGCGCCAGCAGCGTGGGACAGGGGGGGCCTGGGGCCAACGTCCTGACTTTC. Translating it yields CASSVGQGGPGANVLTF.

This chain uses TRBV9 with TRBJ2-5; 10 bases line up with TRBD1. This CDR3 contains 13 residues. Trimming cost V 3 bases and J 4 bases; bases outside gene matches: 0. CDR1 and CDR2 from the germline V gene are SGDLS and YYNGEE. CDR3 sequence (DNA): TGTGCCAGCAGCGGGACAGGGGGAGAGACCCAGTACTTC. Translation: CASSGTGGETQYF.

The V and J genes are TRBV29-1 and TRBJ1-4; a weak D match, TRBD1 (5 bases). The V and J ends lost 7 bases and 8 bases respectively, with 14 bases between them. The length of the CDR3 is 12 residues. CDR1 SQVTM and CDR2 ANQGSEA come from the germline V gene. This CDR3 is CSGAGVGEKLFF. The CDR3 DNA sequence: TGCAGCGGTGCGGGGGTAGGGGAAAAACTGTTTTTT.

This clone was observed a single time. The chain carries TRBV7-8 and TRBJ2-1; D uncertain. The length of the CDR3 is 13 residues. Looked up from germline, CDR1 is SGHVS and CDR2 is FQNEAQ. V was trimmed by 1 base and J by 7 bases, leaving 8 bases between them. DNA for the CDR3: TGTGCCAGCAGCTTAGATTACGGGAATGAGCAGTTCTTC. Translated: CASSLDYGNEQFF. Combining the CDR3 with reference TRBV7-8 and TRBJ2-1 gives the whole variable domain GAGVSQSPRYKVAKRGQDVALRCDPISGHVSLFWYQQALGQGPEFLTYFQNEAQLDKSGLPSDRFFAERPEGSVSTLKIQRTQQEDSAVYLCASSLDYGNEQFFGPGTRLTVL.

V usage is TRBV4-2 and J usage is TRBJ2-5, with TRBD2 matching over 12 bases. Losses at the gene ends were 2 bases for V and 0 bases for J; bases not matched to a gene: 10. Per the germline V gene, CDR1 is LGHNA and CDR2 is YNFKEQ. This CDR3 comprises 19 residues. The DNA of the CDR3 is TGTGCCAGCAGCCAACGGGCTAGCGGGGGGGCTGTGAACCAAGAGACCCAGTACTTC. Protein: CASSQRASGGAVNQETQYF.

This chain uses TRBV27 with TRBJ2-2; D uncertain. The V and J ends lost 3 bases and 6 bases respectively, with 5 bases between them. The CDR3 has 12 amino acids. Per germline, CDR1 MNHEY and CDR2 SMNVEV (reference sequence). In DNA, the CDR3 is TGTGCCAGCAGTTTCAACTCCGGGGAGCTGTTTTTT. The encoded protein is CASSFNSGELFF.

This chain connects TRBV12-5 to TRBJ2-4, with D perhaps matching TRBD2 (5 bases). The CDR3 is made up of 13 amino acids. In germline, CDR1 is LGHNT, CDR2 FRNRAP. V lost 5 bases, J lost 6 bases, and 11 bases lay in between. CDR3 in DNA: TGTGCTAGTGGTCCCTCGGGGTCAAACATTCAGTACTTC. Amino acids: CASGPSGSNIQYF.

J is TRBJ1-1 and V is TRBV19; the D gene is possibly TRBD1 (6 bases). Deletions cut 4 bases from V and 2 bases from J, with 11 bases between. The CDR3 consists of 14 residues. CDR1 LNHDA and CDR2 SQIVND come from the germline V gene (reference sequence). CDR3 protein: CASSTGQPNTEAFF. As DNA, the CDR3 is TGTGCCAGTAGTACCGGACAGCCCAACACTGAAGCTTTCTTT.

Details on this clone: Other DNA variants within this sample encode the same CDR3. The chain links TRBV2 to TRBJ2-7, with 8 bases identical to TRBD1. Germline CDR1 reads SNHLY; CDR2 reads FYNNEI. V shed 2 bases, J shed 3 bases, and the junction held 6 bases outside the gene matches. The CDR3 extends over 15 amino acids. The CDR3: CASSERQGSSYEQYF. DNA for the CDR3: TGTGCCAGCAGTGAACGACAGGGGTCAAGCTACGAGCAGTACTTC.

This clone occurred a few times. The chain carries TRBV19 and TRBJ1-2, with 9 bases fitting TRBD1. The germline CDR1 and CDR2 sequences are LNHDA and SQIVND (reference sequence). The CDR3 sequence is 14 residues long. Trimming at V came to 8 bases and at J to 4 bases, leaving 8 bases not matched to a gene. The DNA of the CDR3 is TGTGCCAGTCGAGACAGGGGGTTTGGCTATGGCTACACCTTC. Translating gives CASRDRGFGYGYTF.

This sequence joins TRBV6-5 and TRBJ1-6; 7 bases are a match to TRBD1. CDR3 size: 15 residues. Per the germline V gene, CDR1 is MNHEY and CDR2 is SVGAGI. The V segment lost 10 bases and the J segment 4 bases; nucleotides outside the gene matches: 10. DNA of the CDR3: TGTGCCATCTCAACTGGGACAGCTTATAATTCACCCCTCCACTTT. This encodes CAISTGTAYNSPLHF.

The chain employs TRBV7-9 and TRBJ1-5, with unresolved D. Per germline, CDR1 SEHNR and CDR2 FQNEAQ (reference sequence). Trimming took 1 base from V and 4 from J, leaving 11 bases between them. The CDR3 consists of 15 residues. Here the CDR3 DNA reads TGTGCCAGCAGCTTAGGCTCGCCGGGGAATCAGCCCCAGCATTTT. This codes for CASSLGSPGNQPQHF.

This chain links TRBV29-1 with TRBJ1-2; D is ambiguous. The ends were cut back, 5 bases at V and 5 bases at J, with 12 bases in the middle. This CDR3 comprises 12 residues. Germline V gene lookup returns CDR1 SQVTM and CDR2 ANQGSEA. This CDR3 is CSVQELGYGYTF. In DNA, the CDR3 is TGCAGCGTTCAGGAACTTGGATATGGCTACACCTTC.

The chain carries TRBV29-1 and TRBJ1-1; 8 bases agree with TRBD1. V trimming: 5 bases; J trimming: 4 bases; junction bases outside the gene matches: 3. The V gene's germline CDR1 is SQVTM and CDR2 ANQGSEA. The CDR3 loop spans 12 amino acids. CDR3 coding DNA: TGCAGCGTTAACAGGGGGGGCACTGAAGCTTTCTTT. It specifies CSVNRGGTEAFF.

The gene calls are TRBV5-1 and TRBJ2-1, with TRBD2 as a possible D gene (5 bases). Per germline, CDR1 SGHRS and CDR2 YFSETQ. CDR3 length: 17 residues. V was trimmed by 4 bases and J by 4 bases, leaving 21 bases between them. DNA of the CDR3: TGCGCCAGCAGCCGATCGGGCGGGTCCATGATTTACAATGAGCAGTTCTTC. Protein sequence: CASSRSGGSMIYNEQFF. Full variable domain (outside the CDR3, taken from reference TRBV5-1 and TRBJ2-1): KAGVTQTPRYLIKTRGQQVTLSCSPISGHRSVSWYQQTPGQGLQFLFEYFSETQRNKGNFPGRFSGRQFSNSRSEMNVSTLELGDSALYLCASSRSGGSMIYNEQFFGPGTRLTVL.

This chain joins TRBV29-1 and TRBJ2-5; D unresolved. This CDR3 contains 10 residues. V was cut by 7 bases and J by 4 bases, with 7 bases left in between. The germline V gene encodes CDR1 SQVTM and CDR2 ANQGSEA. The CDR3 nucleotides read TGCAGCGCCCTATCAGAGACCCAGTACTTC. Protein: CSALSETQYF.